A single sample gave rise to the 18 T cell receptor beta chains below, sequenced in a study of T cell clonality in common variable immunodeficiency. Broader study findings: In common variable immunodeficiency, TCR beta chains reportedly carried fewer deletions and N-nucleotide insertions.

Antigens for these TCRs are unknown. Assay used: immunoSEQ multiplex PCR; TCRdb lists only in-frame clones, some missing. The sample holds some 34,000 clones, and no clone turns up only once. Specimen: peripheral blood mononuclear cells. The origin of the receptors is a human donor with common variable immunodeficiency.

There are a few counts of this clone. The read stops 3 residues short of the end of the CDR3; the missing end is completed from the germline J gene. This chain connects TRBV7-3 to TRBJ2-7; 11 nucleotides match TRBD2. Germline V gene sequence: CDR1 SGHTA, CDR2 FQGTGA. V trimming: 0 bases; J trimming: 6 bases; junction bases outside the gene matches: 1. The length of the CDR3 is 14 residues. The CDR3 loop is CASSLTSGRAEQYF. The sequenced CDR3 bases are TGTGCCAGCAGCTTAACTAGCGGGAGGGCCGAG.

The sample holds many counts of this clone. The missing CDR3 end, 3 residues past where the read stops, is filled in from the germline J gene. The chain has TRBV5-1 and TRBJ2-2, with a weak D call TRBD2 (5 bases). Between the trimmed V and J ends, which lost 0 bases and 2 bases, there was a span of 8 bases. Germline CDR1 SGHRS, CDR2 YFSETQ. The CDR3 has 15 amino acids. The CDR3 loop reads CASSLGLKNTGELFF. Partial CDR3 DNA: TGCGCCAGCAGCTTGGGACTAAAAAACACCGGGGAG.

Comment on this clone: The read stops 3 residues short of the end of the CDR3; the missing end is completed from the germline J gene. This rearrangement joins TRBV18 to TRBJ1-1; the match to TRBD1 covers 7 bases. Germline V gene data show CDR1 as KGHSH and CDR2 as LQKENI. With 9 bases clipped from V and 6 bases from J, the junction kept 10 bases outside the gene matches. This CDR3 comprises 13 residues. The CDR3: CASLTGRVSEAFF. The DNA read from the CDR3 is TGTGCCAGTCTGACAGGGAGGGTTTCTGAA.

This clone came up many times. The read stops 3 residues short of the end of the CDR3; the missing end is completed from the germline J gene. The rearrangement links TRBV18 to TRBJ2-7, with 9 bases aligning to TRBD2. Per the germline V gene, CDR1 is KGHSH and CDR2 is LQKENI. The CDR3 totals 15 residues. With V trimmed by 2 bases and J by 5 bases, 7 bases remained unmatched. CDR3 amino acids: CASSPNSGSTHEQYF. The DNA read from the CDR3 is TGTGCCAGCTCACCAAATAGCGGGAGTACCCACGAG. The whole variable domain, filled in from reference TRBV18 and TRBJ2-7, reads NAGVMQNPRHLVRRRGQEARLRCSPMKGHSHVYWYRQLPEEGLKFMVYLQKENIIDESGMPKERFSAEFPKEGPSILRIQQVVRGDSAAYFCASSPNSGSTHEQYFGPGTRLTVT.

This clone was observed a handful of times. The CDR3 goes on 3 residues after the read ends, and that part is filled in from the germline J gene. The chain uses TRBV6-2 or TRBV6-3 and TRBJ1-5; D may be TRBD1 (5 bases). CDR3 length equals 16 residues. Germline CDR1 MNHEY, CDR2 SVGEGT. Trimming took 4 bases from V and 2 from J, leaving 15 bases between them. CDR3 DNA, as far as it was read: TGTGCCAGCAGTTCGATCCAGGGTACGGGCAATCAGCCC. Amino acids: CASSSIQGTGNQP. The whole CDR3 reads CASSSIQGTGNQPQHF.

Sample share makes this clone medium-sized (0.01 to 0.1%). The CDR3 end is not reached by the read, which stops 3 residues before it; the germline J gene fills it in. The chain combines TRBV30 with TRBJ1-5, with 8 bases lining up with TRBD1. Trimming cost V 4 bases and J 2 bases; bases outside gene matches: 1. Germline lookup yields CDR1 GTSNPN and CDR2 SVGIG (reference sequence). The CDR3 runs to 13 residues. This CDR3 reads CAWTTGGNQPQHF. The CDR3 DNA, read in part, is TGTGCCTGGACGACAGGGGGCAATCAGCCC.

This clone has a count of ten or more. CDR3: CASSQAPDRGAGYTF. CDR3 bases read: TGTGCCAGCAGCCAGGCTCCTGACAGGGGAGCTGGC. The chain combines TRBV4-2 with TRBJ1-2; 8 bases are a match to TRBD1. The read halts 3 residues ahead of the CDR3 end, with the missing end drawn from the germline J gene. V was pared by 3 bases and J by 7 bases, with 10 bases of the junction left unmatched. CDR1 LGHNA and CDR2 YNFKEQ come from the germline V gene. The CDR3 contains 15 residues.

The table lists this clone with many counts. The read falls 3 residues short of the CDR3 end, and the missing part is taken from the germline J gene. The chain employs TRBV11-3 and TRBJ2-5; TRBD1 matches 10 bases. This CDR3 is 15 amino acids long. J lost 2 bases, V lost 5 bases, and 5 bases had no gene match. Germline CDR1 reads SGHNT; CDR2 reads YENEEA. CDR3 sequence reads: CASSAPDRGQETQYF. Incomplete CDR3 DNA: TGTGCCAGCAGCGCACCGGACAGGGGGCAAGAGACC.

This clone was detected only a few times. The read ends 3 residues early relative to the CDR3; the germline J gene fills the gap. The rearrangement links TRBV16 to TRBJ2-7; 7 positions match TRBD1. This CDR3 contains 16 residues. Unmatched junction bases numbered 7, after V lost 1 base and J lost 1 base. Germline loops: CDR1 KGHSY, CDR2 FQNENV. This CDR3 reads CASSQYRTGKSYEQYF. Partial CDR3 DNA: TGTGCCAGCAGCCAATACAGGACAGGCAAATCCTACGAG.

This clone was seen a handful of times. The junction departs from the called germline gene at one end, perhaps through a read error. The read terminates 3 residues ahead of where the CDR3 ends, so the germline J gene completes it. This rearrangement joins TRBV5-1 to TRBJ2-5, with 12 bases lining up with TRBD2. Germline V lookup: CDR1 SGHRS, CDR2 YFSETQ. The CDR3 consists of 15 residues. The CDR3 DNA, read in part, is TGCGTCAGCAGCCCTACTAGCGGGAGGTTCGAGACC. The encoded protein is CVSSPTSGRFET. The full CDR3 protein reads CVSSPTSGRFETQYF.

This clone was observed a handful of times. CDR3 bases read: TGTGCCAGCAGCTTAGCGGGACAGGCCTACGAG. Protein: CASSLAGQAYE. The complete CDR3 protein is CASSLAGQAYEQYF. The chain recombines TRBV11-2 with TRBJ2-7; 8 bases agree with TRBD1. The read terminates 3 residues before the CDR3 end, so the remaining end is supplied by the germline J gene. Germline-derived CDR1 and CDR2 are SGHAT and FQNNGV. This CDR3 has 14 amino acids. The J segment lost 2 bases and the V segment lost 1 base, leaving 1 base of the junction unmatched. The variable domain in full, with the rest retrieved from reference TRBV11-2 and TRBJ2-7, is EAGVAQSPRYKIIEKRQSVAFWCNPISGHATLYWYQQILGQGPKLLIQFQNNGVVDDSQLPKDRFSAERLKGVDSTLKIQPAKLEDSAVYLCASSLAGQAYEQYFGPGTRLTVT.

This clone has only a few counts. CDR3 bases read: TGTGCCAGCAGGCCCTGGAGGAGCGCCTCCTTCACAGATACG. Amino acid sequence: CASRPWRSASFTDT. The CDR3 as a whole reads CASRPWRSASFTDTQYF. The chain recombines TRBV6-2 or TRBV6-3 with TRBJ2-3; D possibly corresponds to TRBD2 (5 bases). The read comes to an end 3 residues before the CDR3 does, leaving the germline J gene to fill in the end. Trimming removed 6 bases at V and 2 bases at J, with 21 bases between. This CDR3 region has 17 residues. CDR1 and CDR2 from the germline V gene are MNHEY and SVGEGT.

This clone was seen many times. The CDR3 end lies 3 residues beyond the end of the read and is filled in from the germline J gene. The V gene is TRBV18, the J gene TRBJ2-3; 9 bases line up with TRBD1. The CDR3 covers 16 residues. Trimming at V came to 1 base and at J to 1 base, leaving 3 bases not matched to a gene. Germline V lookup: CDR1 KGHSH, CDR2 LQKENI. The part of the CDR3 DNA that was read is TGTGCCAGCTCACCACGGGACAGGGTCGGCACAGATACG. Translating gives CASSPRDRVGTDT. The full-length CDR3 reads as CASSPRDRVGTDTQYF. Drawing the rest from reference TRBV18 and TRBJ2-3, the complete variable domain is NAGVMQNPRHLVRRRGQEARLRCSPMKGHSHVYWYRQLPEEGLKFMVYLQKENIIDESGMPKERFSAEFPKEGPSILRIQQVVRGDSAAYFCASSPRDRVGTDTQYFGPGTRLTVL.

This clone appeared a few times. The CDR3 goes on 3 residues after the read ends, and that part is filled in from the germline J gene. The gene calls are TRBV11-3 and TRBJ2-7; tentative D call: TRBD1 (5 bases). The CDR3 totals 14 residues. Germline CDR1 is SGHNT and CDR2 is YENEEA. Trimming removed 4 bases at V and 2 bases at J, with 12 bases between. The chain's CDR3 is CASSSRTLTYEQYF. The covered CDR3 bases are TGTGCCAGCAGCTCCCGGACACTGACCTACGAG. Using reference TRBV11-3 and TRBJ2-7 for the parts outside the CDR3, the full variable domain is EAGVVQSPRYKIIEKKQPVAFWCNPISGHNTLYWYLQNLGQGPELLIRYENEEAVDDSQLPKDRFSAERLKGVDSTLKIQPAELGDSAVYLCASSSRTLTYEQYFGPGTRLTVT.

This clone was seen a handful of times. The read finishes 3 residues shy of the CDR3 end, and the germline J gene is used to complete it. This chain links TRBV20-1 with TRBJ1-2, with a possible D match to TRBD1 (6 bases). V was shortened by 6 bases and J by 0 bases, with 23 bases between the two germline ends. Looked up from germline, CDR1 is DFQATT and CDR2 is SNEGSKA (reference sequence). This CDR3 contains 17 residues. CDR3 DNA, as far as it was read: TGCAGTGCCCTACAGCCAGCAACAGGGCTAACTAACTATGGC. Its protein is CSALQPATGLTNYG. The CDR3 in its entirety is CSALQPATGLTNYGYTF.

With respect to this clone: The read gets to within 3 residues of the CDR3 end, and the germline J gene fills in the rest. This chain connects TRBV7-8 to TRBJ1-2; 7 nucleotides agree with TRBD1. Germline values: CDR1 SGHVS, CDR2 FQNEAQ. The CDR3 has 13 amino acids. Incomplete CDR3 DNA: TGTGCCAGCAGCTTCGACAGGGCTGCAGGC. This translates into CASSFDRAAG. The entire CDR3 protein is CASSFDRAAGYTF.

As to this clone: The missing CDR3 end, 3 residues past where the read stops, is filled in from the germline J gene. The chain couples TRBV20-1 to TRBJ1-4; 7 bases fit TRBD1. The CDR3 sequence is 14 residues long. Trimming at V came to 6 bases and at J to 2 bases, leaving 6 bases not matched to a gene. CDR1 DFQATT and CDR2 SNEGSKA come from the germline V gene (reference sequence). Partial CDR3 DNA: TGCAGTGCGACCCAACAGGGGACTAATGAAAAA. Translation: CSATQQGTNEK. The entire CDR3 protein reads CSATQQGTNEKLFF.

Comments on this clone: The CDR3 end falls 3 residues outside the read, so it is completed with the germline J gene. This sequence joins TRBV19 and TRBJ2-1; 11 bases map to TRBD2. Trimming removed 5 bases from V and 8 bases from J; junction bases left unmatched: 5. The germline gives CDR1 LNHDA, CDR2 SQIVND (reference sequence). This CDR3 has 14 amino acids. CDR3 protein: CASSPLAGVYEQFF. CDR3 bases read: TGTGCCAGTAGTCCACTAGCGGGAGTGTATGAG.